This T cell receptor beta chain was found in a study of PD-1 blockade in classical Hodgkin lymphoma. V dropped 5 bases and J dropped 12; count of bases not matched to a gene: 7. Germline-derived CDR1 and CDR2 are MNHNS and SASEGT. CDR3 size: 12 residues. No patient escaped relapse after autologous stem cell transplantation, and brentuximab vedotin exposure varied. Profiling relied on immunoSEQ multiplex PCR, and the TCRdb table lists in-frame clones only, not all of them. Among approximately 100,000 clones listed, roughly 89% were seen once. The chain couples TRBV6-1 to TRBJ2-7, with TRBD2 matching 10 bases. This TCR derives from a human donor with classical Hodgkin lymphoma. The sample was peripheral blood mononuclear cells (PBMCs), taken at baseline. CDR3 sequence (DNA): TGTGCCAGCAGTTCGTCCGGGACTAGCGTGTACTTC. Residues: CASSSSGTSVYF.